This section outlines one TCR beta chain sequence together with its context. Its antigen remains unknown. TCRdb re-derived calls from the reads in MiXCR, one entry per CDR3 protein. This sample has about 600,000 distinct CDR3 sequences, with approximately 24% found just once. This sample stems from a study of T cell repertoires in cytomegalovirus infection. Across the whole study: Through public TCR beta signatures, both CMV infection and matching HLA type were indicated.

General study points: In two of eight donors, the top clonotype was HLA-C-restricted CMV-specific. Individuals carrying CMV plus the relevant HLA were identified by cumulative frequency of public TCR beta families.

There are 14 residues in the CDR3. V dropped 0 bases and J dropped 5; count of bases not matched to a gene: 4. Germline values: CDR1 KGHSH, CDR2 LQKENI. The clonotype originates from a human donor in good health (CMV status not recorded). Some clones in this sample may be carry-over from other donors' samples. The V call is TRBV18, the J call TRBJ2-7, with 7 bases lining up with TRBD1. Sequenced input: CD8+ T cells from PBMCs. The CDR3: CASSPPDRDNEQYF. DNA for the CDR3: TGTGCCAGCTCACCACCCGACAGGGACAACGAGCAGTACTTC.